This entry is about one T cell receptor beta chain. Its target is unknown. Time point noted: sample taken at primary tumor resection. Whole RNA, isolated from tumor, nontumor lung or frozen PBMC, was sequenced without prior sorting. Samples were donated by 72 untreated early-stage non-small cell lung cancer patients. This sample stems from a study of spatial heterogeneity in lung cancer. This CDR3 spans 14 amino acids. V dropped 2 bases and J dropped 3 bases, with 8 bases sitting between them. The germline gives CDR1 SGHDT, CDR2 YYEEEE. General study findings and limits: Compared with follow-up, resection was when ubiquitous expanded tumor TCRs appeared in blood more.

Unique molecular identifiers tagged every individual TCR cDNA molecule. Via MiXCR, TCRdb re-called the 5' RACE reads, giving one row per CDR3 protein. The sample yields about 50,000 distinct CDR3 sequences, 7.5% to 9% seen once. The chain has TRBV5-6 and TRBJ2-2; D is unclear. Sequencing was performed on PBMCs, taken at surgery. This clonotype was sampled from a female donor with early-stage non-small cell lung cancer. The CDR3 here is CASSLEPHTGELFF. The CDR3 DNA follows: TGTGCCAGCAGCTTAGAACCCCACACCGGGGAGCTGTTTTTT. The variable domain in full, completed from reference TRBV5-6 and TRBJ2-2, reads DAGVTQSPTHLIKTRGQQVTLRCSPKSGHDTVSWYQQALGQGPQFIFQYYEEEERQRGNFPDRFSGHQFPNYSSELNVNALLLGDSALYLCASSLEPHTGELFFGEGSRLTVL.